This T cell receptor (beta chain) was sequenced for a study of cytomegalovirus exposure and HLA in healthy donors. With 60 Vbeta and 13 Jbeta primers, the PCR was carried out. Here immunoSEQ multiplex PCR was the method, and the copy in TCRdb shows in-frame clones only, minus some. Recorded for this sample: almost 35,000 clones. This CDR3 spans 17 amino acids. Germline V gene data show CDR1 as SQVTM and CDR2 as ANQGSEA. V was clipped by 4 bases and J by 2 bases; unmatched bases: 11. Findings and caveats of the study: Trimming of TCR beta V- and J-genes showed a link, identified in a later analysis, to a missense DCLRE1C variant. The authors listed around 150 TCR beta chains as cytomegalovirus-associated. There was a cluster of highly shared sequence variants that was likely a sequencing artifact.

Unrecorded immune exposures were likely, despite nominal health at sampling. About this clone: Its specificity is unknown.

The specimen was PBMCs. This sequence joins TRBV29-1 and TRBJ2-1, with 10 bases identical to TRBD2. The receptor was derived from a woman between 40 and 50 years old in good health and CMV-seropositive. The chain's CDR3 is CSVGGTLAGRTYNEQFF. CDR3 in DNA: TGCAGCGTTGGGGGCACACTAGCGGGGAGAACCTACAATGAGCAGTTCTTC.